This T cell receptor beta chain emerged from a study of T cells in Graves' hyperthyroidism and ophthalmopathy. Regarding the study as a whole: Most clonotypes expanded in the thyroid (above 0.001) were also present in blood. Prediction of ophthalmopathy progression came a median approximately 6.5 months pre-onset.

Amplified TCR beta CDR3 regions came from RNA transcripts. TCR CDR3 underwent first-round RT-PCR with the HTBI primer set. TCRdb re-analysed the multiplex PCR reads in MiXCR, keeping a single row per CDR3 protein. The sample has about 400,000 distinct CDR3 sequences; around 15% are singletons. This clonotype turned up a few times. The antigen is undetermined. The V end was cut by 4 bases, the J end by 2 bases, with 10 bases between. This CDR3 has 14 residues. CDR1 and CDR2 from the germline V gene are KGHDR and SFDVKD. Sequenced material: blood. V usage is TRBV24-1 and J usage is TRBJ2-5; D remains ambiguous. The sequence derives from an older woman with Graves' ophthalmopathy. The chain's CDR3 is CATSDPGLQETQYF. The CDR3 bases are TGTGCCACCAGTGACCCCGGGTTGCAAGAGACCCAGTACTTC.